A single sample gave rise to the 17 T cell receptor beta chains below, sequenced in a study of cytomegalovirus exposure and HLA in healthy donors (dated by TCRdb to 2016 to 2017). Library creation used the immunoSEQ multiplex PCR assay. A mixture of 60 forward primers for TCR Vbeta segments and 13 reverse primers for TCR Jbeta segments was used in the multiplex PCR. The source is immuneACCESS, and TCRdb retained only in-frame sequences with V and J called. Part of the clones is not carried over; for the studies checked, unresolved V genes explain less than half of this, and the remainder is unexplained. Present in this sample are about 130,000 clones, around three quarters of which were seen just once. 6% to 7.5% of the sample belongs to the ten largest clones. Sequenced: PBMCs. The origin of the receptors is a man aged 35-49 years in good health and CMV-seropositive.

The J gene is TRBJ2-7, the V gene TRBV5-6; 7 bases are shared with TRBD2. The CDR3 is made up of 17 amino acids. V trimming: 4 bases; J trimming: 7 bases; junction bases outside the gene matches: 20. The germline CDR1 and CDR2 sequences are SGHDT and YYEEEE. The CDR3 spells CASSASVTGTMGREQYF. DNA of the CDR3: TGTGCCAGCAGCGCAAGCGTAACCGGGACTATGGGGAGAGAGCAGTACTTC.

The CDR3 region is CASSSSDYEQYF. The CDR3 DNA reads TGTGCCAGCAGTTCCTCAGATTACGAGCAGTACTTC. The V call is TRBV27, the J call TRBJ2-7; D gene ambiguous. Germline lookup yields CDR1 MNHEY and CDR2 SMNVEV (reference sequence). V was cut by 4 bases and J by 4 bases, with 8 bases left in between. There are 12 residues in the CDR3.

This chain uses TRBV7-9 with TRBJ2-7; D gene uncertain. Trimming removed 1 base from V and 5 bases from J, with 6 bases in between. Germline V CDR1 and CDR2: SEHNR, FQNEAQ (reference sequence). The CDR3 extends over 12 amino acids. As DNA, the CDR3 is TGTGCCAGCAGCTTAGGAGCGCACGAGCAGTACTTC. It codes for CASSLGAHEQYF.

V gene TRBV28 combines with J gene TRBJ1-4; the D gene is possibly TRBD1 (6 bases). The CDR3 totals 12 residues. Germline values: CDR1 MDHEN, CDR2 SYDVKM. V was cut by 5 bases and J by 8 bases, with 9 bases left in between. The CDR3 loop reads CASSTTGEKLFF. CDR3 DNA: TGTGCCAGCAGTACCACAGGGGAAAAACTGTTTTTT. Filled out from reference TRBV28 and TRBJ1-4, the complete variable domain reads DVKVTQSSRYLVKRTGEKVFLECVQDMDHENMFWYRQDPGLGLRLIYFSYDVKMKEKGDIPEGYSVSREKKERFSLILESASTNQTSMYLCASSTTGEKLFFGSGTQLSVL.

This rearrangement joins TRBV6-5 to TRBJ2-4; D uncertain. From germline, CDR1 is MNHEY and CDR2 SVGAGI. This CDR3 comprises 15 residues. Trimming took off 6 bases at V and 0 bases at J, with 12 bases between the two ends. The CDR3 sequence: CASSRSVLAKNIQYF. The CDR3 region has the DNA TGTGCCAGCAGCCGCTCAGTCCTAGCCAAAAACATTCAGTACTTC.

The rearrangement joins TRBV10-1 to TRBJ2-3, with D perhaps TRBD2 (5 bases). Per the germline V gene, CDR1 is WNHNN and CDR2 is SYGVQD (reference sequence). With 6 bases removed from V and 3 bases from J, the gap between germline ends came to 16 bases. The CDR3 totals 15 residues. CDR3 sequence reads: CASRSGPKGTDTQYF. The CDR3 DNA sequence: TGCGCCAGCAGGAGCGGCCCAAAAGGAACAGATACGCAGTATTTT.

The rearrangement joins TRBV4-2 to TRBJ2-7; TRBD2 agrees at 7 bases. The CDR3 is 13 amino acids. The germline CDR1 and CDR2 sequences are LGHNA and YNFKEQ. After removal of 5 bases from V and 1 base from J, the junction contained 2 bases not matched to a gene. DNA of the CDR3: TGTGCCAGCAGCGTCGGGGGGTCCTACGAGCAGTACTTC. It codes for CASSVGGSYEQYF.

This chain joins TRBV9 and TRBJ1-1, with 8 bases identical to TRBD1. Germline V gene sequence: CDR1 SGDLS, CDR2 YYNGEE. The CDR3 is 15 residues long. V was pared by 4 bases and J by 3 bases, with 8 bases of the junction left unmatched. The CDR3 reads CASSPRTGWDTEAFF. Written as DNA, the CDR3 is TGTGCCAGCAGCCCTCGGACAGGGTGGGACACTGAAGCTTTCTTT.

The CDR3 loop reads CASSIRWAGYNEQFF. Here the CDR3 DNA reads TGTGCCAGTAGTATTAGGTGGGCAGGCTACAATGAGCAGTTCTTC. The genes are TRBV19 and TRBJ2-1; D gene unclear. The CDR3 runs 15 residues. CDR1 and CDR2 from the germline V gene are LNHDA and SQIVND (reference sequence). Trimming took 3 bases from V and 3 from J, leaving 12 bases between them. Filled out from reference TRBV19 and TRBJ2-1, the complete variable domain reads DGGITQSPKYLFRKEGQNVTLSCEQNLNHDAMYWYRQDPGQGLRLIYYSQIVNDFQKGDIAEGYSVSREKKESFPLTVTSAQKNPTAFYLCASSIRWAGYNEQFFGPGTRLTVL.

The gene calls are TRBV29-1 and TRBJ2-7, with a weak D call TRBD2 (6 bases). Germline V gene sequence: CDR1 SQVTM, CDR2 ANQGSEA. There are 13 residues in the CDR3. Trimming took 7 bases from V and 6 from J, leaving 19 bases between them. In nucleotides, the CDR3 is TGCAGCGCCTTGGAGGGCCCTTATGCCGAGCAGTACTTC. Residues: CSALEGPYAEQYF.

V gene TRBV27 combines with J gene TRBJ2-5, with D perhaps TRBD2 (5 bases). The closer fit of TRBJ2-7 to the DNA end suggests the J call may be wrong. CDR3 length: 15 residues. Germline CDR1 MNHEY, CDR2 SMNVEV (reference sequence). The CDR3 DNA sequence: TGTGCCAGCAGTTTATCCAGCGGAAGCTCCTACGAGCAGTACTTC. Its translation is CASSLSSGSSYEQYF.

The gene calls are TRBV5-1 and TRBJ2-1; tentative D call: TRBD2 (6 bases). Trimming left V 0 bases short and J 3 bases short, with 10 bases between. The CDR3 loop spans 15 amino acids. Germline CDR1 reads SGHRS; CDR2 reads YFSETQ. The CDR3 DNA reads TGCGCCAGCAGCTTGGAAGCGGGCCGCTACAATGAGCAGTTCTTC. It encodes CASSLEAGRYNEQFF.

Worth noting for this clone: A read error may account for a junction end that differs from germline. The chain couples TRBV29-1 to TRBJ2-7; 15 bases align to TRBD2. The CDR3 length is 16 residues. Germline V gene sequence: CDR1 SQVTM, CDR2 ANQGSEA. CDR3 amino acids: CGVGGLAGGSSYEQYF. Written as DNA, the CDR3 is TGCGGCGTTGGGGGACTAGCGGGAGGTTCTAGCTACGAGCAGTACTTC.

This chain connects TRBV6-1 to TRBJ1-1; a possible D gene is TRBD1 (5 bases). Trimming stripped 7 bases from V and 7 bases from J, with 22 bases between. Per the germline V gene, CDR1 is MNHNS and CDR2 is SASEGT. CDR3 length: 15 amino acids. CDR3 protein: CASKRSGGEWSEAFF. The CDR3 nucleotides are TGTGCCAGCAAGAGAAGTGGGGGGGAGTGGAGTGAAGCTTTCTTT.

The chain combines TRBV28 with TRBJ1-1; D is ambiguous. Germline assignment: CDR1 MDHEN and CDR2 SYDVKM. V gave up 1 base and J gave up 6 bases, with 9 bases separating them. This CDR3 has 13 residues. The CDR3 reads CASSLLGRAEAFF. DNA for the CDR3: TGTGCCAGCAGTTTATTAGGGAGGGCTGAAGCTTTCTTT.

V usage is TRBV7-9 and J usage is TRBJ1-1; 9 bases map to TRBD1. The V and J ends lost 2 bases and 11 bases, in that order; junction bases with no gene match: 9. This CDR3 is 14 amino acids long. Per germline, CDR1 SEHNR and CDR2 FQNEAQ (reference sequence). The CDR3, as DNA: TGTGCCAGCAGCTTACTCGCGGACAGGGGTCACGCTTTCTTT. Protein: CASSLLADRGHAFF.

The rearrangement links TRBV10-3 to TRBJ2-5, with 7 bases aligning to TRBD1. V was pared by 4 bases and J by 5 bases, with 4 bases of the junction left unmatched. Germline V gene sequence: CDR1 ENHRY, CDR2 SYGVKD. The CDR3 has 13 residues. In nucleotides, the CDR3 is TGTGCCATCAGTGGACAGGGCTGGGAGACCCAGTACTTC. Residues: CAISGQGWETQYF.